This passage covers 17 T cell receptor beta chains from one sample sequenced in a study of early T cells in non-severe SARS-CoV-2 infection. TCRdb re-analysed the 5' RACE reads in MiXCR, keeping a single row per CDR3 protein. The sample shows tens of thousands of distinct CDR3 sequences, 8% to 13% of them seen only once. The sample consisted of whole blood. These receptor sequences come from an adult who was a healthcare worker with PCR-confirmed SARS-CoV-2 infection or an uninfected control (not recorded which).

The V gene is TRBV3-1, the J gene TRBJ2-2; TRBD2 matches 8 bases. V dropped 1 base and J dropped 5; count of bases not matched to a gene: 9. Germline V gives CDR1 LGHDT, CDR2 YNNKEL (reference sequence). CDR3 length equals 17 residues. In DNA form, the CDR3 reads TGTGCCAGCAGCCAAGTAAGCGGGAGATATCTGACCGGGGAGCTGTTTTTT. Amino acid sequence: CASSQVSGRYLTGELFF.

CDR3: CSAGQGANSYEQYF. CDR3 nucleotides: TGCAGCGCAGGACAGGGGGCGAACTCCTACGAGCAGTACTTC. The V gene is TRBV29-1, the J gene TRBJ2-7, with 11 bases fitting TRBD1. Trimming removed 7 bases from V and 0 bases from J; junction bases left unmatched: 5. CDR3 length: 14 amino acids. From germline, CDR1 is SQVTM and CDR2 ANQGSEA.

This clonotype was counted ten times or more. The rearrangement links TRBV24-1 to TRBJ2-1; no definite D call. Trimming took off 5 bases at V and 9 bases at J, with 13 bases between the two ends. Germline CDR1 and CDR2: KGHDR and SFDVKD. The CDR3 is 13 amino acids. CDR3 amino acids: CATSGQSGIEQFF. In DNA form, the CDR3 reads TGTGCCACCAGTGGCCAGTCGGGTATTGAGCAGTTCTTC.

The V and J genes are TRBV7-8 and TRBJ2-4; 12 bases agree with TRBD2. This CDR3 is 20 amino acids long. V trimming: 2 bases; J trimming: 1 base; junction bases outside the gene matches: 12. Germline values: CDR1 SGHVS, CDR2 FQNEAQ. CDR3 sequence: CASSLFSWTSGKGAKNIQYF. In DNA form, the CDR3 reads TGTGCCAGCAGCTTATTTTCGTGGACTAGCGGGAAAGGGGCCAAAAACATTCAGTACTTC.

The CDR3 spells CASSVGLAVSTDTQYF. The CDR3 DNA reads as TGTGCCAGCAGTGTTGGGCTAGCGGTTAGCACAGATACGCAGTATTTT. The genes are TRBV25-1 and TRBJ2-3; 7 nucleotides match TRBD2. The CDR3 has 16 amino acids. V shed 4 bases and J 0 bases; nucleotides not matched to a gene: 7. CDR1 and CDR2 from the germline V gene are MGHDK and SYGVNS.

This clonotype has at least ten counts. This chain uses TRBV7-8 with TRBJ2-1; D gene unclear. Germline V gene data show CDR1 as SGHVS and CDR2 as FQNEAQ. The CDR3 runs to 16 residues. Deletions cut 2 bases from V and 8 bases from J, with 19 bases between. CDR3: CASSLNSFRVGHEQFF. The CDR3 nucleotides read TGTGCCAGCAGCTTAAATTCGTTTAGGGTGGGCCATGAGCAGTTCTTC.

The gene calls are TRBV5-1 and TRBJ2-1; 13 bases map to TRBD2. Trimming removed 8 bases from V and 5 bases from J; junction bases left unmatched: 7. From germline, CDR1 is SGHRS and CDR2 YFSETQ. The CDR3 runs to 15 residues. The CDR3, as DNA: TGCGCCAGTATGACTAGCGGGGGGCCTAACAATGAGCAGTTCTTC. It codes for CASMTSGGPNNEQFF.

The rearrangement joins TRBV6-2 or TRBV6-3 to TRBJ1-1, with unresolved D. This CDR3 region has 14 residues. V dropped 5 bases and J dropped 3 bases, with 13 bases sitting between them. CDR1 and CDR2 (germline): MNHEY, SVGEGT. The CDR3 bases are TGTGCCAGCAGTACCAGAACCCAGTACACTGAAGCTTTCTTT. Protein sequence: CASSTRTQYTEAFF.

The V and J genes are TRBV15 and TRBJ2-7; D might be TRBD1 (5 bases). Deletions cut 0 bases from V and 6 bases from J, with 9 bases between. Germline V gene sequence: CDR1 LNHNV, CDR2 YYDKDF (reference sequence). The CDR3 covers 13 residues. The CDR3 protein is CATSRDHQGEQYF. The CDR3 DNA is TGTGCCACCAGCAGAGATCATCAGGGCGAGCAGTACTTC.

This clonotype was counted only a few times. The J gene is TRBJ2-3, the V gene TRBV10-2; D is unclear. Germline-derived CDR1 and CDR2 are WSHSY and SAAADI. CDR3 length equals 14 residues. V gave up 2 bases and J gave up 2 bases, with 8 bases separating them. CDR3 in DNA: TGCGCCAGCAGTGAGAGGTGGTTCACAGATACGCAGTATTTT. It codes for CASSERWFTDTQYF.

This clonotype was observed many times. The gene calls are TRBV7-3 and TRBJ2-2; D is undetermined. V was shortened by 4 bases and J by 4 bases, with 10 bases between the two germline ends. Germline-derived CDR1 and CDR2 are SGHTA and FQGTGA. This CDR3 comprises 14 residues. The CDR3 loop is CASSSTSSTGELFF. CDR3 sequence (DNA): TGTGCCAGCAGCTCGACAAGCAGCACCGGGGAGCTGTTTTTT.

This clonotype was detected many times. V is TRBV20-1 and J is TRBJ2-5; 8 bases map to TRBD2. Germline values: CDR1 DFQATT, CDR2 SNEGSKA (reference sequence). CDR3 size: 14 residues. The V segment lost 6 bases and the J segment 2 bases; nucleotides outside the gene matches: 8. The CDR3 nucleotides are TGCAGTGCGACGACTAGCGTTCAGCAAGAGACCCAGTACTTC. It is translated as CSATTSVQQETQYF.

This CDR3 is CASTVGLAGIYEQYF. CDR3 in DNA: TGCGCCAGCACCGTAGGACTAGCGGGAATCTACGAGCAGTACTTC. The chain links TRBV10-1 to TRBJ2-7; 12 positions match TRBD2. With V trimmed by 7 bases and J by 3 bases, 7 bases remained unmatched. This CDR3 has 15 residues. The germline V gene has CDR1 WNHNN and CDR2 SYGVQD (reference sequence).

This clonotype was counted many times. The V gene is TRBV4-2, the J gene TRBJ2-1; 11 nucleotides agree with TRBD2. This CDR3 comprises 17 residues. With V trimmed by 1 base and J by 5 bases, 7 bases remained unmatched. Germline V gene data show CDR1 as LGHNA and CDR2 as YNFKEQ. As DNA, the CDR3 is TGTGCCAGCAGCCAAGTAGGGCTAGCGGGAGGAAACAATGAGCAGTTCTTC. Encoded protein: CASSQVGLAGGNNEQFF.

This clonotype was found many times. The rearrangement uses TRBV19 and TRBJ2-3, with D uncertain. The CDR3 extends over 16 amino acids. Germline loops: CDR1 LNHDA, CDR2 SQIVND (reference sequence). V gave up 4 bases and J gave up 0 bases, with 14 bases separating them. As DNA, the CDR3 is TGTGCCAGTAGTACCCCGGCACGACCTAGCACAGATACGCAGTATTTT. Protein: CASSTPARPSTDTQYF. Variable domain in full (rest from reference TRBV19 and TRBJ2-3): DGGITQSPKYLFRKEGQNVTLSCEQNLNHDAMYWYRQDPGQGLRLIYYSQIVNDFQKGDIAEGYSVSREKKESFPLTVTSAQKNPTAFYLCASSTPARPSTDTQYFGPGTRLTVL.

This clonotype was detected only a few times. The chain has TRBV29-1 and TRBJ2-7, with 10 bases matching TRBD1. The CDR3 is 14 residues long. Germline V CDR1 and CDR2: SQVTM, ANQGSEA. V shed 3 bases and J 2 bases; nucleotides not matched to a gene: 4. CDR3 sequence reads: CSVEGDRGTYEQYF. Here the CDR3 DNA reads TGCAGCGTTGAGGGGGACAGGGGAACCTACGAGCAGTACTTC.

This clonotype came up many times. The rearrangement uses TRBV5-1 and TRBJ2-1, with a possible D match to TRBD1 (6 bases). V lost 2 bases and J 4 bases, leaving 22 bases between the germline ends. Per germline, CDR1 SGHRS and CDR2 YFSETQ. The CDR3 contains 18 residues. CDR3 region: CASSFSTGRKTPYNEQFF. In DNA form, the CDR3 reads TGCGCCAGCAGCTTCTCCACAGGGAGAAAGACGCCTTACAATGAGCAGTTCTTC.